This T cell receptor beta chain was observed in a study of OX40 agonist ivuxolimab in advanced cancers. Looking at the study overall: One hepatocellular carcinoma and a couple of cutaneous melanoma patients partially responded.

Patients with a history of autoimmune disease or on systemic immunosuppression were excluded. As regards this clone: Its specificity is not known.

Clones were sequenced by immunoSEQ multiplex PCR, and TCRdb holds only the in-frame ones, with some missing. The data show about 98,000 clones, with 70% to 90% seen just once and about 0.82% held by the top ten. General study findings and limits: There were, on average, more expanded clones in CD8+ T cells than in CD4+. Normalized T-cell clonal expansion was also low in some nonresponders.

The CDR3 contains 11 residues. V was clipped by 0 bases and J by 7 bases, with 2 bases between them. Per the germline V gene, CDR1 is SGHDT and CDR2 is YYEEEE. The input for sequencing was CD4+ or CD8+ T cells sorted from blood, taken in a trial of the OX40 agonist ivuxolimab. The clonotype originates from an adult with an advanced solid tumor such as melanoma, head and neck, liver or kidney cancer. The J gene is TRBJ2-1, the V gene TRBV5-6; no firm D call. The CDR3 DNA sequence: TGTGCCAGCAGCTTGGCGAATGAGCAGTTCTTC. It specifies CASSLANEQFF.